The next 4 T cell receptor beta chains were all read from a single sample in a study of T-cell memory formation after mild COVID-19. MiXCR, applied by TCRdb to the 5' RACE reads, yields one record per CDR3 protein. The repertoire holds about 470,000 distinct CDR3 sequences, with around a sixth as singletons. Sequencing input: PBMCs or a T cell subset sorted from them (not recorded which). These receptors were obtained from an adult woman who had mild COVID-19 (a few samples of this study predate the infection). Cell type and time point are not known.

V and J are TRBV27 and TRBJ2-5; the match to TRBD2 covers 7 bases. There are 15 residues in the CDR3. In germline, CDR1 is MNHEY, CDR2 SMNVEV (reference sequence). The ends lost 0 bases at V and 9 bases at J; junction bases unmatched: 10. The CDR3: CASSLSSGATLAQYF. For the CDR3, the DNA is TGTGCCAGCAGTTTATCGAGCGGGGCCACCCTCGCCCAGTACTTC.

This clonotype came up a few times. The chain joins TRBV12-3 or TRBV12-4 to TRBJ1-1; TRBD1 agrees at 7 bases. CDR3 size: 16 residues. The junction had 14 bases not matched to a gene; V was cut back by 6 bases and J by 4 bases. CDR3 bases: TGTGCCAGCAGACCACGGACAGGTGAGCGTTTCACTGAAGCTTTCTTT. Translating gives CASRPRTGERFTEAFF.

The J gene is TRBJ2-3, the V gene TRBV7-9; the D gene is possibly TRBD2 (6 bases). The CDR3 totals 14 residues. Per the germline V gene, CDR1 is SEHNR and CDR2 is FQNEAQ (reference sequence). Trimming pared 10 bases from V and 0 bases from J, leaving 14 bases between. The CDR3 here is CAISRGGSTDTQYF. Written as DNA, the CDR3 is TGTGCCATCTCGCGGGGCGGCAGCACAGATACGCAGTATTTT.

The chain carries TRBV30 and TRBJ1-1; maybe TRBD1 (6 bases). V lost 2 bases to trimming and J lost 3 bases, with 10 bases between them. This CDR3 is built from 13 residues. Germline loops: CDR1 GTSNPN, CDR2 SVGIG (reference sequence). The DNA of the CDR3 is TGTGCCTGGAGTACACAGGGCTACACTGAAGCTTTCTTT. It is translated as CAWSTQGYTEAFF.